Each of the 23 T cell receptor beta chains below was sequenced from the same sample in a study of cytomegalovirus exposure and HLA in healthy donors. This PCR relied on a set of 60 Vbeta primers and 13 Jbeta primers. Method: immunoSEQ multiplex PCR; TCRdb's copy keeps in-frame clones and lacks some. Its clone listing holds 130,000 to 150,000 clones. Material for sequencing was PBMCs. Every receptor here comes from a male donor in good health and CMV-seronegative.

The V call is TRBV30, the J call TRBJ1-5, with a weak D call TRBD1 (6 bases). In germline, CDR1 is GTSNPN, CDR2 SVGIG (reference sequence). V dropped 2 bases and J dropped 7 bases, with 12 bases sitting between them. The CDR3 is 13 residues long. The CDR3 reads CAWSPRGVQPQHF. CDR3 sequence (DNA): TGTGCCTGGAGTCCCAGGGGTGTCCAGCCCCAGCATTTT.

The chain is built from TRBV11-3 and TRBJ2-1, with TRBD1 as a possible D gene (5 bases). Trimming removed 2 bases at V and 4 bases at J, with 6 bases between. This CDR3 is built from 13 residues. Germline loops: CDR1 SGHNT, CDR2 YENEEA. CDR3 bases: TGTGCCAGCAGCTTACAGGGTTACAATGAGCAGTTCTTC. This codes for CASSLQGYNEQFF.

The chain recombines TRBV5-1 with TRBJ2-1; weak D call: TRBD2 (5 bases). The CDR3 has 13 amino acids. Trimming removed 0 bases at V and 11 bases at J, with 12 bases between. Germline V gene sequence: CDR1 SGHRS, CDR2 YFSETQ. The CDR3 nucleotides are TGCGCCAGCAGCTTGGTTGGAGGAGAACAGCAGTTCTTC. Its translation: CASSLVGGEQQFF.

The genes are TRBV11-1 and TRBJ2-6; 10 bases match TRBD1. CDR3 length equals 17 residues. After removal of 6 bases from V and 0 bases from J, the junction contained 5 bases not matched to a gene. Germline CDR1 is SGHAT and CDR2 is FQDESV (reference sequence). In DNA, the CDR3 is TGTGCCAGCAGGCGACAGGGGGCGTCCTCTGGGGCCAACGTCCTGACTTTC. Translated, it gives CASRRQGASSGANVLTF.

This chain uses TRBV5-1 with TRBJ2-5; 9 bases line up with TRBD1. CDR1 and CDR2 from the germline V gene are SGHRS and YFSETQ. This CDR3 region has 15 residues. The ends lost 4 bases at V and 5 bases at J; junction bases unmatched: 9. CDR3 amino acids: CASSKGQGDTETQYF. The CDR3 region has the DNA TGCGCCAGCAGCAAGGGACAGGGCGACACGGAGACCCAGTACTTC.

The V and J genes are TRBV11-3 and TRBJ2-3, with D possibly TRBD1 on 6 matching bases. V lost 3 bases to trimming and J lost 0 bases, with 10 bases between them. Germline values: CDR1 SGHNT, CDR2 YENEEA. The CDR3 has 15 residues. The CDR3 region is CASSFGQGSTDTQYF. CDR3 DNA sequence: TGTGCCAGCAGCTTCGGGCAGGGGAGCACAGATACGCAGTATTTT.

The genes are TRBV27 and TRBJ2-7, with D possibly matching TRBD1 (5 bases). The CDR3 loop spans 13 amino acids. Germline assignment: CDR1 MNHEY and CDR2 SMNVEV (reference sequence). V was cut by 3 bases and J by 2 bases, with 8 bases left in between. The CDR3 spells CASSFRQTYEQYF. The CDR3 nucleotides read TGTGCCAGCAGTTTCAGACAGACCTACGAGCAGTACTTC.

In DNA, the CDR3 is TGTGCCAGCAGCAGAGGAACCTCCGGGACAGGGTCCTACGAGCAGTACTTC. Translated, it gives CASSRGTSGTGSYEQYF. V is TRBV11-2 and J is TRBJ2-7, with 9 bases that match TRBD1. The CDR3 contains 17 residues. The V segment lost 5 bases and the J segment 1 base; nucleotides outside the gene matches: 12. The germline V gene encodes CDR1 SGHAT and CDR2 FQNNGV. Combining the CDR3 with reference TRBV11-2 and TRBJ2-7 gives the whole variable domain EAGVAQSPRYKIIEKRQSVAFWCNPISGHATLYWYQQILGQGPKLLIQFQNNGVVDDSQLPKDRFSAERLKGVDSTLKIQPAKLEDSAVYLCASSRGTSGTGSYEQYFGPGTRLTVT.

V usage is TRBV6-5 and J usage is TRBJ1-1; D remains unclear. This CDR3 is 14 amino acids long. V shed 6 bases and J shed 0 bases, with 11 bases lying between them. Germline V gene sequence: CDR1 MNHEY, CDR2 SVGAGI. The CDR3 here is CASSSRGMNTEAFF. DNA of the CDR3: TGTGCCAGCAGCTCCCGCGGGATGAACACTGAAGCTTTCTTT.

The chain uses TRBV13 and TRBJ2-7, with D perhaps TRBD2 (5 bases). Germline V gene data show CDR1 as PRHDT and CDR2 as FYEKMQ (reference sequence). The V gene lost 2 bases and the J gene lost 3 bases, with 20 bases spanning the gap. This CDR3 comprises 17 residues. DNA for the CDR3: TGTGCCAGCAGCTTATCCGTGGCCCACGGGATTTACTACGAGCAGTACTTC. Translated, it gives CASSLSVAHGIYYEQYF.

V is TRBV18 and J is TRBJ2-4; 7 bases agree with TRBD2. Germline CDR1 is KGHSH and CDR2 is LQKENI. Trimming removed 2 bases from V and 0 bases from J; junction bases left unmatched: 4. This CDR3 has 16 amino acids. As DNA, the CDR3 is TGTGCCAGCTCACCATGGGTAGCGGGAGCCAAAAACATTCAGTACTTC. Encoded protein: CASSPWVAGAKNIQYF.

This chain connects TRBV5-4 to TRBJ1-1; 9 bases line up with TRBD1. This CDR3 contains 15 residues. Germline V gives CDR1 SGHNT, CDR2 YYREEE (reference sequence). Trimming removed 1 base from V and 3 bases from J; junction bases left unmatched: 4. This CDR3 reads CASSLRQGGDTEAFF. CDR3 bases: TGTGCCAGCAGCTTGCGACAGGGGGGGGACACTGAAGCTTTCTTT.

The chain employs TRBV27 and TRBJ1-2; 12 bases line up with TRBD1. The CDR3 is made up of 15 amino acids. The trim removed 5 bases at V and 7 bases at J, leaving 8 bases unmatched. Looked up from germline, CDR1 is MNHEY and CDR2 is SMNVEV (reference sequence). The CDR3 loop reads CASSGGGQGARGYTF. The DNA for the CDR3 is TGTGCCAGCAGTGGGGGGGGACAGGGGGCGCGTGGCTACACCTTC.

The J gene is TRBJ2-5, the V gene TRBV5-6; TRBD2 is a possible D gene (5 bases). V dropped 3 bases and J dropped 2 bases, with 11 bases sitting between them. The CDR3 runs 14 residues. Germline lookup yields CDR1 SGHDT and CDR2 YYEEEE. CDR3 sequence (DNA): TGTGCCAGCAGCTCGTCACCGGGACAAGAGACCCAGTACTTC. Translated, it gives CASSSSPGQETQYF.

The chain employs TRBV5-6 and TRBJ2-1, with 8 bases matching TRBD2. Germline loops: CDR1 SGHDT, CDR2 YYEEEE. J gave up 2 bases and V 4 bases, and 5 bases lay outside the gene matches. This CDR3 region has 15 residues. The CDR3 region is CASSPISGAYNEQFF. CDR3 DNA: TGTGCCAGCAGCCCTATTAGCGGGGCCTACAATGAGCAGTTCTTC.

This chain links TRBV18 with TRBJ2-3, with 10 nucleotides matching TRBD1. This CDR3 has 17 residues. Germline trimming cut 3 bases from V and 0 bases from J; bases unmatched to any gene: 6. Germline CDR1 and CDR2: KGHSH and LQKENI. This CDR3 reads CASSPIGTGVSTDTQYF. DNA for the CDR3: TGTGCCAGCTCACCGATTGGGACAGGGGTTAGCACAGATACGCAGTATTTT.

The chain combines TRBV18 with TRBJ1-3; D is unresolved. From germline, CDR1 is KGHSH and CDR2 LQKENI. Trimming removed 5 bases at V and 0 bases at J, with 14 bases between. The CDR3 spans 16 residues. The CDR3 region has the DNA TGTGCCAGCTCATCAAACTCGGGGTCCTCTGGAAACACCATATATTTT. Protein: CASSSNSGSSGNTIYF.

V gene TRBV19 combines with J gene TRBJ1-2; TRBD1 matches at 8 bases. CDR1 is LNHDA and CDR2 is SQIVND in the germline V gene (reference sequence). With V trimmed by 5 bases and J by 4 bases, 3 bases remained unmatched. The CDR3 runs 13 residues. The CDR3: CASSDRGFYGYTF. CDR3 nucleotides: TGTGCCAGTAGTGACAGGGGATTCTATGGCTACACCTTC.

CDR3 residues: CASSQEGTSGGSRRADTQYF. For the CDR3, the DNA is TGTGCCAGCAGCCAAGAGGGAACTAGCGGGGGGAGCCGTAGGGCAGATACGCAGTATTTT. The chain carries TRBV4-2 and TRBJ2-3, with TRBD2 matching 12 bases. The germline CDR1 and CDR2 sequences are LGHNA and YNFKEQ. The V and J ends lost 0 bases and 4 bases, in that order; junction bases with no gene match: 14. This CDR3 comprises 20 residues.

This rearrangement joins TRBV7-9 to TRBJ2-4, with D perhaps TRBD1 (5 bases). The CDR3 consists of 18 residues. V gave up 1 base and J gave up 0 bases, with 16 bases separating them. Germline CDR1 SEHNR, CDR2 FQNEAQ (reference sequence). The CDR3 region is CASSLEAEQVLAKNIQYF. The CDR3 coding sequence is TGTGCCAGCAGCTTAGAAGCCGAACAGGTGCTAGCCAAAAACATTCAGTACTTC.

The V gene is TRBV11-3, the J gene TRBJ2-7; perhaps TRBD1 as D (6 bases). The germline V and J ends were trimmed by 6 bases and 2 bases, with 14 bases remaining between them. Germline CDR1 and CDR2: SGHNT and YENEEA. The CDR3 is 14 residues long. CDR3 sequence reads: CASSSQDSPYEQYF. The CDR3 coding sequence is TGTGCCAGCAGTTCCCAGGACAGTCCCTACGAGCAGTACTTC. The variable domain in full, completed from reference TRBV11-3 and TRBJ2-7, reads EAGVVQSPRYKIIEKKQPVAFWCNPISGHNTLYWYLQNLGQGPELLIRYENEEAVDDSQLPKDRFSAERLKGVDSTLKIQPAELGDSAVYLCASSSQDSPYEQYFGPGTRLTVT.

The chain employs TRBV15 and TRBJ2-1; 10 positions agree with TRBD2. V lost 1 base to trimming and J lost 7 bases; unmatched junction nucleotides: 7. Germline lookup yields CDR1 LNHNV and CDR2 YYDKDF (reference sequence). The CDR3 sequence is 16 residues long. CDR3 in DNA: TGTGCCACCAGCAGAGGGCCTAGCGGGAGAGGGAATGAGCAGTTCTTC. Protein product: CATSRGPSGRGNEQFF. Filled out from reference TRBV15 and TRBJ2-1, the complete variable domain reads DAMVIQNPRYQVTQFGKPVTLSCSQTLNHNVMYWYQQKSSQAPKLLFHYYDKDFNNEADTPDNFQSRRPNTSFCFLDIRSPGLGDTAMYLCATSRGPSGRGNEQFFGPGTRLTVL.

The rearrangement joins TRBV7-6 to TRBJ2-2; 10 bases fit TRBD1. The V gene end was trimmed by 5 bases and the J gene end by 8 bases; junction bases not matched to a gene: 11. Germline V CDR1 and CDR2: SGHVS, FNYEAQ. The CDR3 spans 16 residues. CDR3 DNA sequence: TGTGCCAGCAGCCCTCCCCCAGGACAGGGGGTAGGGGAGCTGTTTTTT. Its protein is CASSPPPGQGVGELFF.